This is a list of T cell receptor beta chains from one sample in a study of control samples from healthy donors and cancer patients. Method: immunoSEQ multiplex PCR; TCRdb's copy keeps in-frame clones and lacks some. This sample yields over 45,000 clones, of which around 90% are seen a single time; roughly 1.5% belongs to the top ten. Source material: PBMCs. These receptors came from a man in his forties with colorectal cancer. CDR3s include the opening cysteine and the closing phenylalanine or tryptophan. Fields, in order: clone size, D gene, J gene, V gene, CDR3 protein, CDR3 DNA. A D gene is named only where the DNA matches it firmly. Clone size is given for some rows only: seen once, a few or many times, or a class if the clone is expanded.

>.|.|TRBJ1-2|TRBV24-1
CATSQRTGDEARGPYGYTF
TGTGCCACCAGTCAGCGCACGGGGGACGAGGCTCGAGGGCCCTATGGCTACACCTTC
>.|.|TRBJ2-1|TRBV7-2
CASSPDLFSNEQFF
TGTGCCAGCAGCCCCGACCTTTTTTCCAATGAGCAGTTCTTC
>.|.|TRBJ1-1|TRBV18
CASSPSNGRNTEAFF
TGTGCCAGCTCACCATCGAATGGCAGGAACACTGAAGCTTTCTTT
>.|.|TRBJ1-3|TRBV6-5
CASSYSDAGIRNTIYF
TGTGCCAGCAGTTACAGCGACGCCGGGATAAGAAACACCATATATTTT
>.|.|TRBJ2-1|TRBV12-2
CASRLVGGPQAPVLHNEQFF
TGTGCAAGTCGCTTAGTGGGGGGCCCACAGGCCCCCGTCCTTCACAATGAGCAGTTCTTC
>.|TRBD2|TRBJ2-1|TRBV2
CASSGRSPGLAADDEQFF
TGTGCCAGCAGTGGGCGAAGCCCGGGACTAGCGGCAGACGATGAGCAGTTCTTC
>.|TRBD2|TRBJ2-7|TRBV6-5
CASSLTSGDSYEQYF
TGTGCCAGCAGTTTAACTAGCGGAGATTCCTACGAGCAGTACTTC
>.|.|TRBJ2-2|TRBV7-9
CASSLGSAGGIGELFF
TGTGCCAGCAGCTTAGGATCCGCAGGGGGGATCGGGGAGCTGTTTTTT
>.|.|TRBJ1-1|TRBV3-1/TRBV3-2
CASSRGANTEAFF
TGTGCCAGCAGCAGGGGGGCGAACACTGAAGCTTTCTTT
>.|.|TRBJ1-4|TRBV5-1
CASSLGQVTTNEKLFF
TGCGCCAGCAGCTTGGGACAGGTCACAACTAATGAAAAACTGTTTTTT
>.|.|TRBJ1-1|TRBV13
CASSHLASMNTEAFF
TGTGCCAGCAGCCATCTAGCCAGCATGAACACTGAAGCTTTCTTT
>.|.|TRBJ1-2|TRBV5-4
CASSETQRLYGYTF
TGTGCCAGCAGCGAGACCCAAAGGCTTTATGGCTACACCTTC
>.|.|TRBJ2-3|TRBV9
CASSVGYRVTDTQYF
TGTGCCAGCAGCGTAGGGTACAGGGTGACAGATACGCAGTATTTT
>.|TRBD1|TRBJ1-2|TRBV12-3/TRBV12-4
CASSPRQGGGYTF
TGTGCCAGCAGTCCACGACAGGGGGGAGGCTACACCTTC
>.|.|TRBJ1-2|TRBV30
CAWSVLTGNYGYTF
TGTGCCTGGAGTGTTCTTACAGGGAACTATGGCTACACCTTC
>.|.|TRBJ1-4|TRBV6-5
CASSYSTGEKLFF
TGTGCCAGCAGTTACTCGACAGGTGAAAAACTGTTTTTT
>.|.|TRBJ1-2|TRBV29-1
CSVSPTGGAAYGYTF
TGCAGCGTTTCCCCTACGGGGGGCGCGGCCTATGGCTACACCTTC
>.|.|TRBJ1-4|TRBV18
CASSPWQINEKLFF
TGTGCCAGCTCACCATGGCAGATTAATGAAAAACTGTTTTTT
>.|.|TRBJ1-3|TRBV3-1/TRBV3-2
CASSQENTIYF
TGTGCCAGCAGCCAAGAAAACACCATATATTTT
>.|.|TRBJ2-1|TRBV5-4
CASSLTRDLPLSSYNEQFF
TGTGCCAGCAGCTTAACCAGGGATCTTCCTCTGAGCTCCTACAATGAGCAGTTCTTC
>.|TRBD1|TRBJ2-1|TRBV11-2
CASSLVTGVGYNEQFF
TGTGCCAGCAGCTTAGTTACAGGGGTAGGATACAATGAGCAGTTCTTC
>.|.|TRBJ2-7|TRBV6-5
CASSYSTGLVNYEQYF
TGTGCCAGCAGTTACTCGACGGGACTTGTTAACTACGAGCAGTACTTC
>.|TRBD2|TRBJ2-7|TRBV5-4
CASSLKSGRINEQYF
TGTGCCAGCAGCTTAAAAAGCGGGAGAATCAACGAGCAGTACTTC
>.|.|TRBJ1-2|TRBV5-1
CASSLQGGDGYTF
TGCGCCAGCAGCTTACAGGGAGGAGATGGCTACACCTTC
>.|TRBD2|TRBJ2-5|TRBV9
CASSPRLAGVETQYF
TGTGCCAGCAGCCCCCGTCTAGCGGGAGTTGAGACCCAGTACTTC
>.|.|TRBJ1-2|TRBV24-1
CATSDPRTASYGYTF
TGTGCCACCAGTGACCCCCGGACAGCAAGCTATGGCTACACCTTC
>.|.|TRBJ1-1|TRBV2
CASRTEKNTEAFF
TGTGCCAGCAGGACGGAGAAGAACACTGAAGCTTTCTTT
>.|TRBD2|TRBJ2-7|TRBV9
CASSVGGLAGAYEQYF
TGTGCCAGCAGCGTAGGGGGTCTAGCGGGGGCCTACGAGCAGTACTTC
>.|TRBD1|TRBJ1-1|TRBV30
CAWSVRDRGFF
TGTGCCTGGAGTGTACGGGACAGGGGGTTCTTT
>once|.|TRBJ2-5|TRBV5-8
CASSLDGETQYF
TGTGCCAGCAGCCTGGACGGAGAGACCCAGTACTTC
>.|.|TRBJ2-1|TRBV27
CASSSGGYNEQFF
TGTGCCAGCAGCTCCGGAGGATACAATGAGCAGTTCTTC
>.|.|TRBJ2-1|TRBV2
CASSEGFYRFF
TGTGCCAGCAGTGAAGGGTTTTATCGGTTCTTC
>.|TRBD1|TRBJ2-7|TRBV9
CASSVGSMDRDPEQYF
TGTGCCAGCAGCGTAGGGTCAATGGACAGGGATCCCGAGCAGTACTTC
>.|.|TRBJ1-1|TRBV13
CASSPLQGFTEAFF
TGTGCCAGCAGCCCCTTACAGGGATTCACTGAAGCTTTCTTT
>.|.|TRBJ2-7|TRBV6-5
CASSFGPGEQYF
TGTGCCAGCAGTTTTGGGCCAGGAGAGCAGTACTTC
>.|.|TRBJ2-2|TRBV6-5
CASKRNANTGELFF
TGTGCCAGCAAGAGGAACGCGAACACCGGGGAGCTGTTTTTT
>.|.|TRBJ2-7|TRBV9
CASSGGGAGNGEQYF
TGTGCCAGCAGCGGAGGGGGGGCAGGGAATGGCGAGCAGTACTTC
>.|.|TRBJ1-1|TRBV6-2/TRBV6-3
CASSLQGDTEAFF
TGTGCCAGCAGTTTACAGGGTGATACTGAAGCTTTCTTT
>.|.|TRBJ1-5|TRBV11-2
CASSLDYNQPQHF
TGTGCCAGCAGCTTAGATTACAATCAGCCCCAGCATTTT
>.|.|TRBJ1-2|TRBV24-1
CATSDFGTNYGYTF
TGTGCCACCAGTGATTTTGGAACTAACTATGGCTACACCTTC
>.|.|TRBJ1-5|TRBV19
CASSILDYSNQPQHF
TGTGCCAGTAGTATTTTGGACTATAGCAATCAGCCCCAGCATTTT
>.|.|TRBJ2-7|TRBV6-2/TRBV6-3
CASSPLGDHEQYF
TGTGCCAGCAGTCCCCTGGGGGACCACGAGCAGTACTTC
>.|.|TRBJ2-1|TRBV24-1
CATSAGQGGAYNEQFF
TGTGCCACCAGTGCCGGACAGGGAGGGGCCTACAATGAGCAGTTCTTC
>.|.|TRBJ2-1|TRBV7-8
CASSSRSGFYNEQFF
TGTGCCAGCAGCTCCCGGAGTGGGTTTTACAATGAGCAGTTCTTC
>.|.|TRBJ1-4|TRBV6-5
CASSSDSRNEKLFF
TGTGCCAGCAGCTCGGACAGCCGTAATGAAAAACTGTTTTTT
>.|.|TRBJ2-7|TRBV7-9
CASSLKEGPYEQYF
TGTGCCAGCAGCTTAAAAGAGGGTCCCTACGAGCAGTACTTC
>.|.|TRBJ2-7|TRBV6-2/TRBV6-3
CASSFPRAYEQYF
TGTGCCAGCAGCTTCCCCAGGGCCTACGAGCAGTACTTC
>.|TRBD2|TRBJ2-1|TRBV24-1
CATSAPLAGGGLNEQFF
TGTGCCACAAGTGCCCCTCTAGCGGGAGGGGGTCTTAATGAGCAGTTCTTC
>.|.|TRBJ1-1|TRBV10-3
CAISKDTEAFF
TGTGCCATCAGCAAAGACACTGAAGCTTTCTTT
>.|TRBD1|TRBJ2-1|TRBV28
CASSPITGGLYNEQFF
TGTGCCAGCAGTCCTATCACAGGGGGCCTCTACAATGAGCAGTTCTTC
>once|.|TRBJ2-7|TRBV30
CAWSKTDRNQYF
TGTGCCTGGAGTAAGACGGACAGAAATCAGTACTTC
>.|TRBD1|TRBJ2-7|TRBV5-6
CASSPGGTFYEQYF
TGTGCCAGCAGCCCAGGGGGCACGTTCTACGAGCAGTACTTC
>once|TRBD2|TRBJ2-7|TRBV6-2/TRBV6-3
CASSSQRENLGEQYF
TGTGCCAGCAGTAGCCAGCGGGAGAACTTAGGGGAGCAGTACTTC